This note documents a single T cell receptor beta chain sequence. Produced via immunoSEQ multiplex PCR; TCRdb's table is partial and in-frame only. This sample has a few hundred thousand clones, with 97% found just once. The sample originates from a study of shared clonotypes between healthy human individuals. The germline CDR1 and CDR2 sequences are SQVTM and ANQGSEA. This CDR3 region has 10 residues. The germline V and J ends were trimmed by 7 bases and 3 bases, with 7 bases remaining between them. This chain joins TRBV29-1 and TRBJ2-7; D possibly corresponds to TRBD2 (6 bases). Sequenced sample: naive CD4+ T cells sorted from blood. Subset defined: CD45RA+ positively selected. The clonotype was recovered from a woman aged 25 to 39 in good health. CDR3 coding DNA: TGCAGCGCTAGCGACTACGAGCAGTACTTC. Its translation: CSASDYEQYF.